One and the same sample provided the 22 T cell receptor beta chains below, sequenced in a study of T cells after posttransplantation cyclophosphamide. Here immunoSEQ multiplex PCR was the method, and the copy in TCRdb shows in-frame clones only, minus some. Among fewer than 5,000 clones listed, around 72% were seen once. Treatment was busulfan-fludarabine conditioning, a marrow graft, and cyclophosphamide on days +3 and +4. The starting material was PBMCs, obtained 362 days after allogeneic stem cell transplant with posttransplant cyclophosphamide. These receptors originate from a male patient over 55 who received an allogeneic stem cell transplant from an unrelated donor, was CMV-positive, and had acute GVHD only. Some T cells could come from the graft donor.

The chain employs TRBV25-1 and TRBJ2-2; D uncertain. CDR1 and CDR2 (germline): MGHDK, SYGVNS. V gave up 8 bases and J gave up 6 bases, with 10 bases separating them. The CDR3 contains 12 residues. For the CDR3, the DNA is TGTGCCAGCGAATCGGGTCCCGGGGAGCTGTTTTTT. It is translated as CASESGPGELFF.

In this sample, this clone turned up once. The chain couples TRBV7-2 to TRBJ1-2; TRBD1 might be the D (6 bases). The CDR3 loop spans 14 amino acids. Germline V lookup: CDR1 SGHTA, CDR2 FQGNSA. V was trimmed by 7 bases and J by 4 bases, leaving 16 bases between them. The DNA of the CDR3 is TGTGCCAGCATCCCACTGACAGGCAGCTATGGCTACACCTTC. Protein product: CASIPLTGSYGYTF.

The rearrangement uses TRBV4-1 and TRBJ2-3; D possibly corresponds to TRBD2 (6 bases). CDR3 length equals 14 residues. With 4 bases removed from V and 2 bases from J, the gap between germline ends came to 10 bases. CDR1 and CDR2 from the germline V gene are MGHRA and YSYEKL. CDR3 nucleotide sequence: TGCGCCAGCAGCCGGGACTCTAACACAGATACGCAGTATTTT. It translates to CASSRDSNTDTQYF.

V is TRBV9 and J is TRBJ1-2; 7 bases map to TRBD1. The CDR3 totals 14 residues. Trimming took 3 bases from V and 4 from J; bases not matched to a gene: 6. Germline V gives CDR1 SGDLS, CDR2 YYNGEE. CDR3 residues: CASSGNRGPYGYTF. The DNA of the CDR3 is TGTGCCAGCAGCGGTAACAGGGGACCCTATGGCTACACCTTC.

The chain links TRBV7-3 to TRBJ1-1, with D possibly being TRBD1 (5 bases). This CDR3 is built from 13 residues. Per the germline V gene, CDR1 is SGHTA and CDR2 is FQGTGA. The V and J ends lost 5 bases and 12 bases respectively, with 19 bases between them. The CDR3 loop reads CASSLGAEGRTFF. CDR3 in DNA: TGTGCCAGCAGCCTTGGGGCAGAGGGGAGGACTTTCTTT.

This chain links TRBV6-1 with TRBJ1-5, with D unresolved. Germline loops: CDR1 MNHNS, CDR2 SASEGT. V lost 6 bases to trimming and J lost 3 bases, with 9 bases between them. The CDR3 length is 13 residues. The CDR3 loop is CASRLSLNQPQHF. CDR3 DNA sequence: TGTGCCAGCAGGCTAAGCCTCAATCAGCCCCAGCATTTT.

The CDR3 sequence: CAWSGGSSRPLHF. CDR3 in DNA: TGTGCCTGGAGTGGGGGCAGCTCTCGGCCCCTCCACTTT. J is TRBJ1-6 and V is TRBV30, with TRBD1 as a possible D gene (5 bases). The V gene's germline CDR1 is GTSNPN and CDR2 SVGIG (reference sequence). Trimming took 1 base from V and 13 from J, leaving 14 bases between them. This CDR3 is built from 13 residues.

The CDR3 DNA reads as TGTGCCGGGGGCCTAGTCCGAGAGACCCAGTACTTC. Translation gives CAGGLVRETQYF. This chain connects TRBV30 to TRBJ2-5; a possible D gene is TRBD1 (6 bases). The V and J ends lost 8 bases and 4 bases respectively, with 14 bases between them. This CDR3 contains 12 residues. From germline, CDR1 is GTSNPN and CDR2 SVGIG (reference sequence).

This clone was observed a few times. The genes are TRBV5-5 and TRBJ2-7; the match to TRBD1 covers 8 bases. Looked up from germline, CDR1 is SGHKS and CDR2 is YYEKEE (reference sequence). With V trimmed by 4 bases and J by 1 base, 7 bases remained unmatched. The CDR3 is 15 residues long. For the CDR3, the DNA is TGTGCCAGCAGCATGGACAGGGTTTCATCCTACGAGCAGTACTTC. Translation gives CASSMDRVSSYEQYF.

This chain connects TRBV14 to TRBJ1-2; tentative D call: TRBD1 (5 bases). Germline V gene sequence: CDR1 SGHDN, CDR2 FVKESK. Trimming cost V 6 bases and J 4 bases, with 12 bases left between them. This CDR3 has 13 residues. CDR3 coding DNA: TGTGCCAGCAGTCGGGGGGTTCGCTATGGCTACACCTTC. As protein: CASSRGVRYGYTF.

The V call is TRBV7-9, the J call TRBJ2-1; D is possibly TRBD1 (6 bases). The CDR3 runs to 16 residues. Deletions cut 5 bases from V and 2 bases from J, with 16 bases between. CDR1 SEHNR and CDR2 FQNEAQ come from the germline V gene (reference sequence). CDR3 DNA: TGTGCCAGCAGCACTCGACAGGCCACAGCCTACAATGAGCAGTTCTTC. Its protein product is CASSTRQATAYNEQFF. The whole variable domain, remainder taken from reference TRBV7-9 and TRBJ2-1, is DTGVSQNPRHKITKRGQNVTFRCDPISEHNRLYWYRQTLGQGPEFLTYFQNEAQLEKSRLLSDRFSAERPKGSFSTLEIQRTEQGDSAMYLCASSTRQATAYNEQFFGPGTRLTVL.

By its share, this clone is medium-sized (0.01 to 0.1%). V usage is TRBV19 and J usage is TRBJ2-7; 10 bases align to TRBD2. Trimming at V came to 5 bases and at J to 3 bases, leaving 10 bases not matched to a gene. Germline V gene lookup returns CDR1 LNHDA and CDR2 SQIVND (reference sequence). There are 16 residues in the CDR3. The DNA for the CDR3 is TGTGCCAGTAGTGGGCGGACTAGCGGATCCCTCTACGAGCAGTACTTC. This codes for CASSGRTSGSLYEQYF.

For this clone: The junction and the germline gene differ at one end; a read error may be behind it. The V and J genes are TRBV13 and TRBJ2-1; 8 nucleotides agree with TRBD2. This CDR3 region has 16 residues. Germline CDR1 is PRHDT and CDR2 is FYEKMQ (reference sequence). DNA for the CDR3: TGTGCCAGCAGCTTGGGTAGCGGGGTCCCCTACAATGAGCAGCTCTTC. Protein sequence: CASSLGSGVPYNEQLF.

The gene calls are TRBV5-1 and TRBJ1-6; no reliable D call. V was trimmed by 2 bases and J by 10 bases, leaving 13 bases between them. Germline V gene data show CDR1 as SGHRS and CDR2 as YFSETQ. This CDR3 comprises 14 residues. The CDR3 sequence is CASSFLTGESPLHF. The CDR3 DNA is TGCGCCAGCAGCTTTCTAACCGGGGAATCACCCCTCCACTTT.

The chain combines TRBV6-6 with TRBJ2-7; TRBD1 agrees at 9 bases. This CDR3 spans 15 amino acids. Germline V gene sequence: CDR1 MNHNY, CDR2 SVGAGI (reference sequence). Trimming took 6 bases from V and 3 from J; bases not matched to a gene: 9. CDR3 in amino acids: CASSWRQGEYYEQYF. In DNA, the CDR3 is TGTGCCAGCAGCTGGAGACAGGGGGAATACTACGAGCAGTACTTC.

This clone has a handful of counts. This chain links TRBV4-1 with TRBJ2-3, with TRBD1 as a possible D gene (6 bases). The germline V and J ends were trimmed by 2 bases and 4 bases, with 7 bases remaining between them. The CDR3 extends over 13 amino acids. The germline CDR1 and CDR2 sequences are MGHRA and YSYEKL. The CDR3, as DNA: TGCGCCAGCAGCCAAACAGGGTCAGATACGCAGTATTTT. As protein: CASSQTGSDTQYF.

This chain uses TRBV5-1 with TRBJ1-1, with 7 bases matching TRBD1. Germline CDR1 reads SGHRS; CDR2 reads YFSETQ. This CDR3 contains 13 residues. Trimming cost V 4 bases and J 1 base; bases outside gene matches: 1. This CDR3 reads CASSGTANTEAFF. The CDR3 DNA reads as TGCGCCAGCAGCGGGACAGCGAACACTGAAGCTTTCTTT.

The rearrangement links TRBV28 to TRBJ1-5, with D perhaps TRBD1 (6 bases). The V gene lost 1 base and the J gene lost 0 bases, with 13 bases spanning the gap. There are 17 residues in the CDR3. Germline CDR1 and CDR2: MDHEN and SYDVKM. The chain's CDR3 is CASSLLDSRYSNQPQHF. The CDR3 coding sequence is TGTGCCAGCAGTTTATTGGACAGTAGATATAGCAATCAGCCCCAGCATTTT.

CDR3 in amino acids: CASSLAGADETQYF. The CDR3 DNA reads as TGTGCCAGCAGCTTGGCAGGGGCGGATGAGACCCAGTACTTC. The genes are TRBV5-4 and TRBJ2-5, with D tentatively TRBD1 (6 bases). The CDR3 contains 14 residues. Trimming shortened V by 0 bases and J by 5 bases, and 11 bases separated the two germline ends. The V gene's germline CDR1 is SGHNT and CDR2 YYREEE (reference sequence).

V is TRBV28 and J is TRBJ1-4; 9 bases align to TRBD1. The ends lost 11 bases at V and 0 bases at J; junction bases unmatched: 7. Germline-derived CDR1 and CDR2 are MDHEN and SYDVKM. This CDR3 is built from 15 residues. CDR3 sequence reads: CAAGTGSATNEKLFF. The CDR3 DNA follows: TGTGCCGCCGGGACAGGGAGTGCAACTAATGAAAAACTGTTTTTT.

The chain uses TRBV2 and TRBJ2-1; D is uncertain. Per germline, CDR1 SNHLY and CDR2 FYNNEI. Trimming removed 2 bases from V and 0 bases from J, with 5 bases in between. This CDR3 has 14 residues. CDR3 protein: CASSESNSYNEQFF. CDR3 DNA sequence: TGTGCCAGCAGTGAAAGCAACTCCTACAATGAGCAGTTCTTC. The full variable domain, completed using reference TRBV2 and TRBJ2-1, is EPEVTQTPSHQVTQMGQEVILRCVPISNHLYFYWYRQILGQKVEFLVSFYNNEISEKSEIFDDQFSVERPDGSNFTLKIRSTKLEDSAMYFCASSESNSYNEQFFGPGTRLTVL.

The J gene is TRBJ2-7, the V gene TRBV18, with D possibly matching TRBD1 (5 bases). The CDR3 extends over 14 amino acids. V lost 2 bases, J lost 6 bases, and 14 bases lay in between. Germline V lookup: CDR1 KGHSH, CDR2 LQKENI. The CDR3 nucleotides are TGTGCCAGCTCACCAAACGCAGGACACGGCGAGCAGTACTTC. This codes for CASSPNAGHGEQYF.